The 6 T cell receptor beta chains below were found in one sample sequenced in a study of T cells in localized non-small cell lung cancer. The protocol was immunoSEQ multiplex PCR, while the TCRdb copy is restricted to in-frame clones and leaves out a portion. The profile covers roughly 3,200 clones, with around 24% appearing a single time and about 14% taken by the ten largest. Sequenced here: normal lung tissue next to the tumor, sampled before any cancer treatment. The source is a man between 40 and 75 years old with stage III squamous cell lung carcinoma.

The chain couples TRBV18 to TRBJ1-2; no firm D call. Germline V gene lookup returns CDR1 KGHSH and CDR2 LQKENI. This CDR3 has 17 amino acids. The ends were cut back, 3 bases at V and 1 base at J, with 18 bases in the middle. CDR3 bases: TGTGCCAGCTCACCGTCTTTGGGGTCGGGGATTAACTATGGCTACACCTTC. Protein product: CASSPSLGSGINYGYTF.

The gene calls are TRBV19 and TRBJ1-4; D is unclear. Germline V gene lookup returns CDR1 LNHDA and CDR2 SQIVND (reference sequence). The CDR3 runs to 14 residues. V lost 6 bases and J 8 bases, leaving 16 bases between the germline ends. This chain's CDR3 is CASRKTTNEEKLFF. CDR3 in DNA: TGTGCCAGTAGGAAAACAACGAATGAAGAAAAACTGTTTTTT.

The V and J genes are TRBV9 and TRBJ2-1, with a weak D call TRBD2 (6 bases). Looked up from germline, CDR1 is SGDLS and CDR2 is YYNGEE. With 0 bases removed from V and 10 bases from J, the gap between germline ends came to 8 bases. This CDR3 contains 12 residues. CDR3 sequence: CASSVAEGEQFF. As DNA, the CDR3 is TGTGCCAGCAGCGTAGCGGAGGGAGAGCAGTTCTTC.

The sample holds a few counts of this clone. The rearrangement links TRBV11-3 to TRBJ1-2, with 8 bases that match TRBD1. V was pared by 3 bases and J by 8 bases, with 8 bases of the junction left unmatched. The CDR3 extends over 14 amino acids. The V gene's germline CDR1 is SGHNT and CDR2 YENEEA. In nucleotides, the CDR3 is TGTGCCAGCAGCTTGGGCCAGACAGGGGAAGGCTACACCTTC. The encoded protein is CASSLGQTGEGYTF.

This clone turned up a few times. The CDR3 coding sequence is TGTGCCAGCAGTTTCCCTGGACAGGGCAGTATGGACACTGAAGCTTTCTTT. This gives the protein CASSFPGQGSMDTEAFF. This rearrangement joins TRBV28 to TRBJ1-1; 8 bases agree with TRBD1. The CDR3 is made up of 17 amino acids. Trimming removed 3 bases from V and 3 bases from J; junction bases left unmatched: 12. Per germline, CDR1 MDHEN and CDR2 SYDVKM.

The chain links TRBV11-3 to TRBJ1-3, with D tentatively TRBD1 (6 bases). CDR1 and CDR2 (germline): SGHNT, YENEEA. The CDR3 loop spans 15 amino acids. Deletions cut 4 bases from V and 0 bases from J, with 10 bases between. Here the CDR3 DNA reads TGTGCCAGCAGCTCTACAGGGCGCTCTGGAAACACCATATATTTT. Its translation: CASSSTGRSGNTIYF.